The 10 T cell receptor beta chains reported below all come from one sample, sequenced in a study of regulatory T cells in long-lasting Graves disease (dated by TCRdb to the early 2020s). Taken with the paper, the label for time point translates to: newly diagnosed GD, antithyroid drugs for less than 3 months. For both TCR sequencing and RNA sequencing, RNA was extracted from PBMCs in TRIzol. Libraries were prepared through multiplex PCR. Sequencing used an Illumina HiSeq 4000. TCR beta libraries were built with iRepertoire HTBI primers and Arm-PCR amplification of CDR3 regions. TCRdb trimmed public reads at Q25 via fastp, called clones via MiXCR and kept in-frame beta chains. Rows merge per CDR3 protein into single entries with the most common DNA and genes. For this sample the table gives fewer than 350,000 distinct CDR3 sequences, of which roughly 18% were detected only once. The ten largest clones add up to about 38% of the sample.

The sequenced sample was peripheral blood mononuclear cells (PBMCs), obtained at new diagnosis, from a patient treated with antithyroid drugs. These receptor sequences come from a female donor with Graves disease.

Many counts were recorded for this clonotype. The genes are TRBV27 and TRBJ2-2; no firm D call. Per the germline V gene, CDR1 is MNHEY and CDR2 is SMNVEV (reference sequence). The CDR3 sequence is 14 residues long. The V and J ends lost 8 bases and 4 bases respectively, with 14 bases between them. The DNA of the CDR3 is TGTGCCAGCTCGACCCCCAGTGGCACCGGGGAGCTGTTTTTT. Translation: CASSTPSGTGELFF.

This clonotype was observed a few times. This sequence joins TRBV5-1 and TRBJ1-4; D remains ambiguous. The V gene's germline CDR1 is SGHRS and CDR2 YFSETQ. This CDR3 is built from 16 residues. Trimming took 4 bases from V and 8 from J, leaving 21 bases between them. CDR3 coding DNA: TGCGCCAGCAGCCCAGCCCCTGAACGGTCGGGAGAAAAACTGTTTTTT. Translating gives CASSPAPERSGEKLFF.

This clonotype was recorded a few times. This chain uses TRBV5-4 with TRBJ1-2, with D possibly being TRBD1 (5 bases). Germline CDR1 reads SGHNT; CDR2 reads YYREEE (reference sequence). V was cut by 3 bases and J by 8 bases, with 17 bases left in between. The CDR3 covers 14 residues. The CDR3 loop is CASSSGHIPWGYTF. The DNA of the CDR3 is TGTGCCAGCAGCTCTGGACATATCCCATGGGGCTACACCTTC.

This clonotype was detected many times. V usage is TRBV6-1 and J usage is TRBJ2-1, with TRBD1 matching over 9 bases. CDR3 length: 15 amino acids. The J segment lost 5 bases and the V segment lost 7 bases, leaving 9 bases of the junction unmatched. The V gene's germline CDR1 is MNHNS and CDR2 SASEGT. The CDR3 loop reads CASTPIQGANNEQFF. The CDR3 DNA reads TGTGCCAGCACCCCTATACAGGGGGCGAACAATGAGCAGTTCTTC.

The V gene is TRBV14, the J gene TRBJ1-4; 7 nucleotides agree with TRBD1. CDR3 size: 14 residues. CDR1 is SGHDN and CDR2 is FVKESK in the germline V gene. Trimming removed 3 bases from V and 6 bases from J; junction bases left unmatched: 4. CDR3 in amino acids: CASSHGQEYEKLFF. As DNA, the CDR3 is TGTGCCAGCAGCCACGGACAGGAATATGAAAAACTGTTTTTT.

This clonotype was found many times. The CDR3 sequence: CATSASGTGSGAEAFF. The CDR3 DNA is TGTGCCACCAGTGCCTCCGGGACAGGGAGCGGGGCTGAAGCTTTCTTT. V and J are TRBV24-1 and TRBJ1-1; 9 bases are shared with TRBD1. The CDR3 totals 16 residues. Germline values: CDR1 KGHDR, CDR2 SFDVKD. V lost 5 bases, J lost 6 bases, and 12 bases stayed unmatched.

This clonotype was seen more than once but under ten times. The rearrangement uses TRBV5-1 and TRBJ2-5; TRBD2 matches 9 bases. The ends lost 5 bases at V and 4 bases at J; junction bases unmatched: 9. Germline CDR1 is SGHRS and CDR2 is YFSETQ. This CDR3 is 15 amino acids long. Here the CDR3 DNA reads TGCGCCAGCAGTGGGGTAGCGGGAGTATCAGAGACCCAGTACTTC. Its protein is CASSGVAGVSETQYF.

This clonotype came up many times. CDR3 DNA sequence: TGTGCCAGCAGTGGGACTAGCGGGCAGCGTAATGAGCAGTTCTTC. It is translated as CASSGTSGQRNEQFF. The V and J genes are TRBV2 and TRBJ2-1; 11 bases are a match to TRBD2. V lost 4 bases to trimming and J lost 7 bases; unmatched junction nucleotides: 6. The germline CDR1 and CDR2 sequences are SNHLY and FYNNEI. The CDR3 is made up of 15 amino acids.

Many counts were recorded for this clonotype. The chain joins TRBV28 to TRBJ1-1; D is undetermined. V was trimmed by 4 bases and J by 3 bases, leaving 15 bases between them. This CDR3 region has 15 residues. Per germline, CDR1 MDHEN and CDR2 SYDVKM. CDR3 in DNA: TGTGCCAGCAGTTCGCGGACCTGGGCGGACACTGAAGCTTTCTTT. It codes for CASSSRTWADTEAFF.

This clonotype has a count of ten or more. The rearrangement links TRBV28 to TRBJ2-1, with no clear D. This CDR3 comprises 14 residues. Germline-derived CDR1 and CDR2 are MDHEN and SYDVKM. V dropped 2 bases and J dropped 1 base, with 6 bases sitting between them. This CDR3 is CASSLMGSYNEQFF. CDR3 nucleotide sequence: TGTGCCAGCAGTTTAATGGGATCCTACAATGAGCAGTTCTTC.